This TCR beta chain was retrieved from a study of T cell responses to AZD1222 COVID-19 vaccine (dated by TCRdb to the early 2020s). As for the study more broadly: Because spike-specific TCR depth and breadth did not differ between the two schedules, AZD1222 recipients who got a second dose at roughly 4 weeks were pooled with those who got a second dose at roughly 12 weeks. A total of about 230 trial participants underwent TCR sequencing, of whom nearly 210 received two doses of AZD1222 and roughly 25 received two doses of the MenACWY control vaccine. Enrollment into the trials was organized by age into subgroups of 18-55, 56-69 and 70-plus years, and those subgroups contained approximately 150, 30 and 60 TCR-sequenced participants, respectively. Here is what the overall study found, with its caveats: In the small 56-69-year group, the increase in depth fell short of significance, most likely because of low power. Participants were mostly white British and included more females than males, and it was suggested by the authors that clonal diversity may have been underestimated. The whole spike protein was spanned by vaccine-associated CD4 TCRs, and dominant responses were seen in regions 160-218 and 743-854. Conclusions about previously exposed vaccinees were limited because only a handful of AZD1222 recipients were SARS-CoV-2 seropositive at baseline. Nearly half of unique spike-specific TCRs reportedly recognized epitopes outside regions mutated in the B.1.351 and B.1.1.7 variants. After two AZD1222 doses, spike-specific TCR breadth and depth were significantly higher than at day 0 and than in MenACWY recipients. Because no day 14 peak-response samples were available, repertoires were characterized only after the peak T cell response.

A remark on this clone: The target of this receptor is not known. The record has no base qualities; no much larger clone is one base away.

In light of the paper, this sample's time point label describes: baseline before first vaccination. Vaccinee samples came from UK trials COV001 and COV002, including a single-blind randomized controlled phase 2/3 trial of AZD1222 (ChAdOx1 nCoV-19) in healthy adults. Trial participant PBMC samples were collected at day 0 and day 28 after the second dose for TCRbeta chain sequencing. The CDR3 regions of human TCRbeta chains were analyzed by immunosequencing. In the paper's pipeline: TCRs in the repertoires were matched against a reference library of SARS-CoV-2-specific TCRs that had been generated with the MIRA antigen-specificity platform. Breadth was defined as the fraction of unique TCRs that were SARS-CoV-2-associated. Depth was defined as the fraction of total T cells that were SARS-CoV-2-associated. Using the MIRA data, every spike-specific TCR was mapped to the spike region that the TCR reacted to and assigned to either a CD4 or a CD8 class. Log10-transformed breadth and depth values were compared by one-way ANOVA with Sidak's multiple comparisons tests. Not all clones reach the TCRdb copy of this immuneACCESS table, which keeps in-frame sequences only. Checked studies attribute under half of the gap to unresolved V genes and leave the rest unexplained. D and trimming were read from the DNA, whereas the V and J calls and clone size are those reported in that table. The sample yields around 120,000 clones; around 88% were counted once. The ten largest account for approximately 10% of the sample.

V is cut by 6 bases and J by 7 bases, and the space between the germline ends is 15 bases. The CDR3 measures 14 amino acids from cysteine to phenylalanine. The DNA shown is the 42-base CDR3, in frame from base 1. CDR1 MNHEY and CDR2 SMNVEV are derived from the germline V gene (reference sequence). The receptor was isolated from an adult in good health. The sample in question was peripheral blood, obtained on day 0 of AZD1222 vaccination. The chain uses TRBV27 and TRBJ1-4; the D gene is perhaps TRBD1, on 5 matching bases. The bases are TGTGCCAGCAGGTTGACGGGGCTCGGTGAAAAACTGTTTTTT. Its protein reads: CASRLTGLGEKLFF.